The 20 T cell receptor beta chains below all came from one sample that was sequenced in a study of human T cells and chemical hapten exposure. Time point in this sample: patch test 3, about 24 weeks after DPC sensitization. Treatment meaning: therapeutic diphenylcyclopropenone sensitization with weekly scalp DPC. From the RACE reads, TCRdb called clonotypes with MiXCR, one entry per CDR3 protein. The table lists under 200,000 distinct CDR3 sequences, about a quarter of them singletons. This material consisted of whole blood, taken in connection with sensitization to the hapten diphenylcyclopropenone (DPC). The receptors come from a woman under 30 with alopecia areata. Some clones in this sample may be carry-over from other donors' samples.

The V and J genes are TRBV20-1 and TRBJ1-2; D might be TRBD1 (5 bases). CDR1 and CDR2 (germline): DFQATT, SNEGSKA (reference sequence). The CDR3 has 12 amino acids. Trimming stripped 0 bases from V and 5 bases from J, with 7 bases between. DNA for the CDR3: TGCAGTGCTAGAGAAGGGGTTTATGGCTACACCTTC. Its translation: CSAREGVYGYTF.

The chain has TRBV4-3 and TRBJ1-2; D is unclear. Trimming took 1 base from V and 4 from J, leaving 7 bases between them. This CDR3 comprises 13 residues. The V gene's germline CDR1 is LGHNA and CDR2 YSLEER. CDR3 sequence reads: CASSQGRPYGYTF. DNA for the CDR3: TGCGCCAGCAGCCAAGGGCGGCCCTATGGCTACACCTTC.

The chain uses TRBV7-3 and TRBJ2-3, with D uncertain. The CDR3 is 14 residues long. Trimming took 1 base from V and 6 from J, leaving 11 bases between them. In germline, CDR1 is SGHTA, CDR2 FQGTGA. The CDR3 sequence: CASSLKFRHDTQYF. CDR3 bases: TGTGCCAGCAGCTTAAAATTTCGGCATGATACGCAGTATTTT.

This clonotype was counted only a few times. The V call is TRBV20-1, the J call TRBJ2-5; 7 positions match TRBD2. Trimming removed 5 bases from V and 4 bases from J; junction bases left unmatched: 13. Looked up from germline, CDR1 is DFQATT and CDR2 is SNEGSKA (reference sequence). The CDR3 sequence is 15 residues long. In nucleotides, the CDR3 is TGCAGTGCTTTATCTGGGGGGGTAACCTTAGAGACCCAGTACTTC. Translated, it gives CSALSGGVTLETQYF.

This clonotype came up once. V usage is TRBV15 and J usage is TRBJ2-7; a weak D match, TRBD2 (6 bases). The CDR3 covers 17 residues. Germline CDR1 and CDR2: LNHNV and YYDKDF (reference sequence). V dropped 6 bases and J dropped 5 bases, with 26 bases sitting between them. The CDR3 region has the DNA TGTGCCACCAGTAAAGAAAGGTCAGGGACTGGCTTTGACGAGCAGTACTTC. It is translated as CATSKERSGTGFDEQYF.

This clonotype has a count of ten or more. The chain employs TRBV7-2 and TRBJ2-3, with 10 positions matching TRBD1. This CDR3 spans 17 amino acids. V was clipped by 5 bases and J by 0 bases; unmatched bases: 8. The germline V gene encodes CDR1 SGHTA and CDR2 FQGNSA. CDR3 region: CASSPKTGGISTDTQYF. The DNA of the CDR3 is TGTGCCAGCAGCCCTAAGACAGGGGGCATAAGCACAGATACGCAGTATTTT.

The chain has TRBV9 and TRBJ2-2; 7 nucleotides agree with TRBD1. This CDR3 comprises 13 residues. CDR1 is SGDLS, CDR2 YYNGEE, per germline. V dropped 0 bases and J dropped 9; count of bases not matched to a gene: 2. The CDR3 here is CASSVEGARELFF. The CDR3 bases are TGTGCCAGCAGCGTAGAGGGGGCTCGGGAGCTGTTTTTT.

This clonotype has more than one count but fewer than ten. The chain uses TRBV5-6 and TRBJ2-1; D is unresolved. The CDR3 totals 13 residues. CDR1 SGHDT and CDR2 YYEEEE come from the germline V gene. V lost 2 bases and J 9 bases, leaving 12 bases between the germline ends. The CDR3 reads CASSFSGRSEQFF. CDR3 DNA: TGTGCCAGCAGCTTTTCCGGTAGGAGTGAGCAGTTCTTC.

This clonotype was counted at least ten times. The V and J genes are TRBV3-1 and TRBJ2-7, with a weak D call TRBD2 (6 bases). This CDR3 comprises 15 residues. Deletions cut 0 bases from V and 3 bases from J, with 12 bases between. Germline V lookup: CDR1 LGHDT, CDR2 YNNKEL (reference sequence). In DNA, the CDR3 is TGTGCCAGCAGCCAAGATCTGACTAGGAACTACGAGCAGTACTTC. Translating it yields CASSQDLTRNYEQYF.

This clonotype appeared a few times. V usage is TRBV7-8 and J usage is TRBJ1-1, with 7 bases lining up with TRBD1. V shed 6 bases, J shed 4 bases, and the junction held 17 bases outside the gene matches. Per germline, CDR1 SGHVS and CDR2 FQNEAQ. This CDR3 has 17 amino acids. CDR3 nucleotide sequence: TGTGCCAGCAGTCCGCTGAGAGGGGGCATTGGCGGCACTGAAGCTTTCTTT. Translated, it gives CASSPLRGGIGGTEAFF.

V gene TRBV27 combines with J gene TRBJ2-4, with D uncertain. The CDR3 has 15 amino acids. Germline loops: CDR1 MNHEY, CDR2 SMNVEV (reference sequence). V lost 7 bases and J 5 bases, leaving 18 bases between the germline ends. The CDR3 coding sequence is TGTGCCAGCACCCTAGGTCACGGACCTCAAAACATTCAGTACTTC. Residues: CASTLGHGPQNIQYF.

This clonotype occurred a few times. The rearrangement joins TRBV6-2 or TRBV6-3 to TRBJ2-1; 10 nucleotides align to TRBD1. J was trimmed by 11 bases and V by 4 bases; bases with no gene match: 11. CDR3 length: 15 residues. The germline gives CDR1 MNHEY, CDR2 SVGEGT. The CDR3 is CASSSLPDRGPKQFF. The CDR3 DNA reads as TGTGCCAGCAGTTCCCTACCCGACAGGGGGCCTAAGCAGTTCTTC.

The chain uses TRBV5-4 and TRBJ1-4; D not resolved. This CDR3 has 16 amino acids. Germline V gene data show CDR1 as SGHNT and CDR2 as YYREEE (reference sequence). Trimming pared 4 bases from V and 10 bases from J, leaving 23 bases between. The CDR3 coding sequence is TGTGCCAGCAGCGCTGGGGTTGACGCCGCTGGAGGAAAACTGTTTTTT. Translating it yields CASSAGVDAAGGKLFF.

The CDR3 DNA follows: TGTGCCAGCAGCTCCCACCCCGTGGGACCCATGGAAGAGACCCAGTACTTC. This encodes CASSSHPVGPMEETQYF. The V and J genes are TRBV21-1 and TRBJ2-5; the table's D call, TRBD1, was not checked against the DNA. TRBV21-1 is deemed a pseudogene. The CDR3 is made up of 17 amino acids.

This clonotype showed up just a few times. The chain recombines TRBV2 with TRBJ2-2, with no clear D. The germline V gene encodes CDR1 SNHLY and CDR2 FYNNEI. Trimming left V 5 bases short and J 0 bases short, with 10 bases between. The CDR3 contains 15 residues. CDR3 region: CASSQDAPNTGELFF. The CDR3 region has the DNA TGTGCCAGCAGTCAAGATGCTCCGAACACCGGGGAGCTGTTTTTT.

This clonotype was counted only a few times. The chain combines TRBV6-2 or TRBV6-3 with TRBJ2-2; 11 bases align to TRBD2. This CDR3 is built from 15 residues. Germline CDR1 and CDR2: MNHEY and SVGEGT. V gave up 6 bases and J gave up 7 bases; unmatched junction bases: 7. This CDR3 is CASSLLAGGGGELFF. The DNA for the CDR3 is TGTGCCAGCAGCCTTCTAGCGGGAGGCGGCGGGGAGCTGTTTTTT.

V is TRBV11-2 and J is TRBJ1-5; D possibly corresponds to TRBD1 (5 bases). From germline, CDR1 is SGHAT and CDR2 FQNNGV. V was clipped by 6 bases and J by 6 bases, with 12 bases between them. The CDR3 runs 13 residues. DNA of the CDR3: TGTGCCAGCAGGCGGGACCTGGGTCAGCCCCAGCATTTT. Encoded protein: CASRRDLGQPQHF. Variable domain in full (rest from reference TRBV11-2 and TRBJ1-5): EAGVAQSPRYKIIEKRQSVAFWCNPISGHATLYWYQQILGQGPKLLIQFQNNGVVDDSQLPKDRFSAERLKGVDSTLKIQPAKLEDSAVYLCASRRDLGQPQHFGDGTRLSIL.

This clonotype was observed a few times. V gene TRBV20-1 combines with J gene TRBJ2-3; 7 bases are shared with TRBD2. The J segment lost 2 bases and the V segment lost 5 bases, leaving 7 bases of the junction unmatched. The length of the CDR3 is 14 residues. CDR1 is DFQATT and CDR2 is SNEGSKA in the germline V gene (reference sequence). The CDR3 DNA reads as TGCAGTGCTGGCGGGAGCACTTACACAGATACGCAGTATTTT. The encoded protein is CSAGGSTYTDTQYF.

This chain joins TRBV4-1 and TRBJ1-2; maybe TRBD1 (6 bases). V dropped 1 base and J dropped 8 bases, with 20 bases sitting between them. CDR1 MGHRA and CDR2 YSYEKL come from the germline V gene. The CDR3 contains 16 residues. In DNA, the CDR3 is TGCGCCAGCAGCCAAGGGAATACAGGGTTGTTTAAGGGCTACACCTTC. The encoded protein is CASSQGNTGLFKGYTF.

The rearrangement joins TRBV20-1 to TRBJ1-6; perhaps TRBD1 as D (6 bases). V shed 1 base and J shed 9 bases, with 7 bases lying between them. This CDR3 spans 12 amino acids. Germline V gene lookup returns CDR1 DFQATT and CDR2 SNEGSKA (reference sequence). The CDR3 loop reads CSARGTASPLHF. The CDR3 nucleotides read TGCAGTGCTAGAGGGACAGCTTCACCCCTCCACTTT.